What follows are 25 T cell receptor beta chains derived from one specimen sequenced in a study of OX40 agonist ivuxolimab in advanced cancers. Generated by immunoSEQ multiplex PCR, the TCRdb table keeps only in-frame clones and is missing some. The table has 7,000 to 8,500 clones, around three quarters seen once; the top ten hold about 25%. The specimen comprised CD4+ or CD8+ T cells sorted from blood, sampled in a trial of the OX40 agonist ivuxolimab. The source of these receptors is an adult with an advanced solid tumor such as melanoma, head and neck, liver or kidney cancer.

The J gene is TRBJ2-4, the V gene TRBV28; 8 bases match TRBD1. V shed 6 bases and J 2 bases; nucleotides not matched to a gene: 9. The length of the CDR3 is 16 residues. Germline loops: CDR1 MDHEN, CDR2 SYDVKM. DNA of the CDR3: TGTGCCAGCAGCCGCAGGGGGCTGGGCCCCAAAAACATTCAGTACTTC. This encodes CASSRRGLGPKNIQYF.

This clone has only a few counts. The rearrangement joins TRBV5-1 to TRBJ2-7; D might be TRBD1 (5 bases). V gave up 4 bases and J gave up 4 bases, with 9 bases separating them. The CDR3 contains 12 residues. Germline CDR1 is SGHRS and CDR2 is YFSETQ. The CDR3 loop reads CASSETAYEQYF. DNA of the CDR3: TGCGCCAGCAGCGAGACAGCTTACGAGCAGTACTTC.

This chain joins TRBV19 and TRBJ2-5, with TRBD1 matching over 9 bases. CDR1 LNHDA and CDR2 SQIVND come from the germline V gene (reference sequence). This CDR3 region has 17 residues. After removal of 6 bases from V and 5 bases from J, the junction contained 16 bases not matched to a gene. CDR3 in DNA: TGTGCCAGTAGCGTTATTAAGCGGACAGGGGTTCAGGAGACCCAGTACTTC. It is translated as CASSVIKRTGVQETQYF.

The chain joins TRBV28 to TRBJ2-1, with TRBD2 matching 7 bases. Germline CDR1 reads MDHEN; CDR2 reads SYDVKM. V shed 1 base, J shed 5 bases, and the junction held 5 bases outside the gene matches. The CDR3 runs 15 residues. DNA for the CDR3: TGTGCCAGCAGTTTATACCGCGGGGGTGACAATGAGCAGTTCTTC. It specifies CASSLYRGGDNEQFF.

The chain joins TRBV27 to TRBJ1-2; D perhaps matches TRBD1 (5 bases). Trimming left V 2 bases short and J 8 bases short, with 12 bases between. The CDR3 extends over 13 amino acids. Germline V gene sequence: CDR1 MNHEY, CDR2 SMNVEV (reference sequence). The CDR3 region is CASSLMARGGYTF. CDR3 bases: TGTGCCAGCAGTTTAATGGCCCGGGGCGGCTACACCTTC.

This CDR3 is CASSLLGTGELFF. The CDR3 DNA is TGTGCCAGCAGCCTTCTGGGCACCGGGGAGCTGTTTTTT. V usage is TRBV7-2 and J usage is TRBJ2-2; unclear D gene. Germline-derived CDR1 and CDR2 are SGHTA and FQGNSA. This CDR3 has 13 residues. The V and J ends lost 5 bases and 4 bases respectively, with 8 bases between them.

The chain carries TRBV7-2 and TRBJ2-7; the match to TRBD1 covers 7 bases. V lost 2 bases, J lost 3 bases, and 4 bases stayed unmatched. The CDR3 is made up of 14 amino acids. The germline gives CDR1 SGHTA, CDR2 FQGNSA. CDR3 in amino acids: CASSLIGQDYEQYF. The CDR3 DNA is TGTGCCAGCAGCTTAATAGGACAGGACTACGAGCAGTACTTC.

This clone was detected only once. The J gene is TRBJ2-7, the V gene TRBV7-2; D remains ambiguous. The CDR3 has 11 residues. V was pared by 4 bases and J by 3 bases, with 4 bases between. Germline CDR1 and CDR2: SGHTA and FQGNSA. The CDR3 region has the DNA TGTGCCAGCAGCTCCCTCTACGAGCAGTACTTC. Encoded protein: CASSSLYEQYF. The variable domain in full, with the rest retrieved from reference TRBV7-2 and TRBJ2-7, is GAGVSQSPSNKVTEKGKDVELRCDPISGHTALYWYRQSLGQGLEFLIYFQGNSAPDKSGLPSDRFSAERTGGSVSTLTIQRTQQEDSAVYLCASSSLYEQYFGPGTRLTVT.

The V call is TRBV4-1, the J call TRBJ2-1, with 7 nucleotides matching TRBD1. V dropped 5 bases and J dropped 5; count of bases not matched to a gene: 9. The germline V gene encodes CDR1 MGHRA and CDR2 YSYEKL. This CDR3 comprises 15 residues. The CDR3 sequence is CASSYRRDRNNEQFF. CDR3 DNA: TGCGCCAGCAGCTACCGCCGGGACAGAAACAATGAGCAGTTCTTC.

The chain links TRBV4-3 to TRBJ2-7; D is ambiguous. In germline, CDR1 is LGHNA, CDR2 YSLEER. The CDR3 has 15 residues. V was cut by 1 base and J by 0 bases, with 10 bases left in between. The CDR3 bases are TGCGCCAGCAGCCAAGTGTGGGTCAGCTCCTACGAGCAGTACTTC. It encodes CASSQVWVSSYEQYF.

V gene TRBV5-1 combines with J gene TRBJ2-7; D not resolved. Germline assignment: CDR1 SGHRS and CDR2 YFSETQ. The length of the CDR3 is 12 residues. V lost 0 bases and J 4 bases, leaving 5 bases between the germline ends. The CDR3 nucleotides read TGCGCCAGCAGCTTGGAGAGTTACGAGCAGTACTTC. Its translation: CASSLESYEQYF.

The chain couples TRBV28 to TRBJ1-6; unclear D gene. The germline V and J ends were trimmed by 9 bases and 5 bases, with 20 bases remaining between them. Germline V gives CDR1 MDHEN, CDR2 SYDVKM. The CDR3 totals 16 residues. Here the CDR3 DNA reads TGTGCCAGTAACGGCCCCAAAAGACTGAATAATTCACCCCTCCACTTT. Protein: CASNGPKRLNNSPLHF.

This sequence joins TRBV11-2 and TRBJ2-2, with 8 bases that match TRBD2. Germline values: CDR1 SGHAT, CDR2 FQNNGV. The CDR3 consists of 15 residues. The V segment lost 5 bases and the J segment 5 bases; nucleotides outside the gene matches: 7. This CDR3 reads CASSLGQRGTGELFF. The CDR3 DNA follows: TGTGCCAGCAGCCTGGGTCAGCGGGGGACCGGGGAGCTGTTTTTT.

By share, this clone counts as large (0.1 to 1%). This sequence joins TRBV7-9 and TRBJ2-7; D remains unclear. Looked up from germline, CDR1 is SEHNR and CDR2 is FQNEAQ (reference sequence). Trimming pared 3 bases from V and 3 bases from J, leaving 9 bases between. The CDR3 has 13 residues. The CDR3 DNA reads TGTGCCAGCAGCTTGGGGAACGTCTACGAGCAGTACTTC. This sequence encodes CASSLGNVYEQYF.

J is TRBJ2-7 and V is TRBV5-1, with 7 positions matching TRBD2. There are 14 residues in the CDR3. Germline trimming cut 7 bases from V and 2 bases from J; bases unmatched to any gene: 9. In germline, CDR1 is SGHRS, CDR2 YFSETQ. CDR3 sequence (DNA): TGCGCCAGCGGCGAACAAAGCGGGACCTACGAGCAGTACTTC. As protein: CASGEQSGTYEQYF.

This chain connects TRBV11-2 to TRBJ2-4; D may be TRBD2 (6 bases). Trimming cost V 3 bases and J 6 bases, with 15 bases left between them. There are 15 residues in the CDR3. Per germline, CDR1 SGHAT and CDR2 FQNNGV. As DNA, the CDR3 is TGTGCCAGCAGCTTTATGTTCCGGGAGCTAAACATTCAGTACTTC. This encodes CASSFMFRELNIQYF.

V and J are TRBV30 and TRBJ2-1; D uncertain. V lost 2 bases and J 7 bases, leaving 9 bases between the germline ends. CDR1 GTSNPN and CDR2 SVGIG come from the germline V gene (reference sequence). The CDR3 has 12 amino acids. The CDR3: CAWSYGRNEQFF. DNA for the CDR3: TGTGCCTGGAGTTATGGAAGAAATGAGCAGTTCTTC.

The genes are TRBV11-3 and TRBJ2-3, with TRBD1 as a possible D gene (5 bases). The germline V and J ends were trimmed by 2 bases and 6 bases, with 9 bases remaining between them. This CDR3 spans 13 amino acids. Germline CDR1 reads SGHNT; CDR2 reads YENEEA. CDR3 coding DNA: TGTGCCAGCAGCTTAAAGGGGCTCGATACGCAGTATTTT. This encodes CASSLKGLDTQYF.

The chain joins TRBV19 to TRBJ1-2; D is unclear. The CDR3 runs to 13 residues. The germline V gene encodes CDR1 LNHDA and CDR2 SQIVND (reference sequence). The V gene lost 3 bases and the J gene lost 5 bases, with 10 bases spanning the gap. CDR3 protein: CASSIGNLYGYTF. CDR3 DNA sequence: TGTGCCAGTAGTATCGGGAACCTTTATGGCTACACCTTC.

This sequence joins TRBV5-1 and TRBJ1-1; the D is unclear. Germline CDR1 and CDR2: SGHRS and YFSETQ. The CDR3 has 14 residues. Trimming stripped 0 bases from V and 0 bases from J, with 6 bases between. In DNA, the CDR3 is TGCGCCAGCAGCTTGGCCTCCCTGAACACTGAAGCTTTCTTT. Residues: CASSLASLNTEAFF.

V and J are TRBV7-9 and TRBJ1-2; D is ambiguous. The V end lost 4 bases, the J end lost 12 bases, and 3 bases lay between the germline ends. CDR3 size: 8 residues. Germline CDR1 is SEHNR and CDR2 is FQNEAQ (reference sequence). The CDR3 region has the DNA TGTGCCAGCAGCTCGGACACCTTC. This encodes CASSSDTF.

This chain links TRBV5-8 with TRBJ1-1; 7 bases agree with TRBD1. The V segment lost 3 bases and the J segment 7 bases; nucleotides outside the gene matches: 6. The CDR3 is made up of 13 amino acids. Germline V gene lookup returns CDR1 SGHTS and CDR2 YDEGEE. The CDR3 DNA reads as TGTGCCAGCAGCTATACGACAGGGCTTGAAGCTTTCTTT. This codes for CASSYTTGLEAFF.

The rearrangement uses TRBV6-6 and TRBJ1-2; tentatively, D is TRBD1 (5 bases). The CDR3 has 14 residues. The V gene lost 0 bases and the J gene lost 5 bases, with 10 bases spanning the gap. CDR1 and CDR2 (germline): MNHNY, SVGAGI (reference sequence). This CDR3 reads CASSYSAGRYGYTF. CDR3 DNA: TGTGCCAGCAGTTACTCCGCAGGGAGGTATGGCTACACCTTC.

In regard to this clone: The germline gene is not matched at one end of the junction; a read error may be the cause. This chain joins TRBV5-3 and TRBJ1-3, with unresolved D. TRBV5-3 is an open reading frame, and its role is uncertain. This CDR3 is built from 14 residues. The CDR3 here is CASSFNPSGNTIYF. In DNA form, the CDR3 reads TGTGCCAGCAGCTTTAACCCTTCTGGAAACACCATATATTTT.

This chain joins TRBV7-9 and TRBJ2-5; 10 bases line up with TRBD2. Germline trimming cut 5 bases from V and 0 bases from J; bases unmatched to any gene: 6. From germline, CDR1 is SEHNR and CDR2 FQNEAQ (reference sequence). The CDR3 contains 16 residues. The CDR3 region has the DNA TGTGCCAGCAGCCCCAATAGCGGGAGGTACCAAGAGACCCAGTACTTC. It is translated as CASSPNSGRYQETQYF.